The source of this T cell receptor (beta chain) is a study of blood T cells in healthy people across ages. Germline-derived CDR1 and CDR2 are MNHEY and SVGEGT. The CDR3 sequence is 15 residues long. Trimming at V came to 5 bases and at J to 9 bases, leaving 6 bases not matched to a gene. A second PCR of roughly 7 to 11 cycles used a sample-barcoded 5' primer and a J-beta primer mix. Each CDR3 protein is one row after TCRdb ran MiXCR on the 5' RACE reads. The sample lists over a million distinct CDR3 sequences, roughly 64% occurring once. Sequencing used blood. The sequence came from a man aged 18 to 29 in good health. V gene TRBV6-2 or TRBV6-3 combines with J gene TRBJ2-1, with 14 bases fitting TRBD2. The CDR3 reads CASSPVGTSGSEQFF. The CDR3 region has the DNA TGTGCCAGCAGTCCCGTCGGGACTAGCGGGAGTGAGCAGTTCTTC.